This entry describes one TCR beta chain. What antigen it recognizes has not been identified. Per-base quality was not reported, and no clone a single base away is much larger than it. The CDR3 numbers 13 residues from cysteine through phenylalanine. CDR3 DNA is the only sequence kept; it has 39 bases, read in frame from the first base. V and J are truncated by 7 bases and 4 bases respectively, leaving an intervening sequence of 14 bases. The data were taken from a study of blood T cells in healthy people across ages (dated by TCRdb to about 2015). Regarding the complete study: Template switching captured roughly one uniquely barcoded TCR beta cDNA molecule per two T cells in model experiments. To track age-related changes in TCR beta repertoire diversity, the study relied on deep sequencing normalized with unique cDNA molecular identifiers. The donors were divided into four age groups: young (average roughly 15 years), middle-aged (under 40), aged (about 60) and long-lived (about 90). To avoid experimental bias, donors of different ages were distributed randomly across sequencing lanes. The study analyzed two additional independent replicas of 1 million unique cDNA reads from the same blood draw for two donors, one aged 18 to 29 and one aged 80 or older. Study-wide findings and limitations: The percentage of naive T cells measured by flow cytometry correlated strongly with observed TCR beta diversity. Observed TCR beta diversity per million T cells fell roughly linearly with age, and a significant reduction was already apparent by age roughly 40. Because profiling used bulk unsorted PBMCs, naive and antigen-experienced compartments could not be compared conclusively. Estimates of total diversity based on one million sequenced T cells were considered lower bounds and underestimates. Because donor CMV infection status was unknown, age-related changes in expanded clonotypes were potentially confounded. Compared with the aged group, more naive CD4+ T cells, fewer expanded clones and increased TCR diversity were shown by the long-lived group, suggesting age selection.

The approximately 41 donors, aged roughly 6 to 100 years, were systemically healthy Caucasian individuals from Russia. Approximately 9 milliliters of peripheral blood were collected from each donor into EDTA-treated Vacutainer tubes. Ficoll-Paque density-gradient centrifugation was used to isolate PBMCs, with at least 7 million obtained per sample. Total RNA was extracted from PBMCs with Trizol reagent, with at least 5.5 micrograms obtained per sample. Naive CD45RAhigh/CD27high T cell percentages were measured by flow cytometry on a PBMC aliquot from every donor. Receptor libraries were prepared by 5' RACE. Instrument on record: Illumina HiSeq 2500. A second PCR of about 6 to 11 cycles was performed with a sample-barcoded 5' primer and a J-beta primer mix. A template-switch 5' adaptor carrying 12 random nucleotides introduced a unique molecular identifier onto each TCR beta cDNA molecule. Each sample yielded at least 3 million CDR3-containing paired-end reads. First-strand cDNA was synthesized from all RNA with the Mint cDNA synthesis kit, primed by a TRBC-specific oligonucleotide. After uracil-DNA glycosylase treatment, a first 18-cycle PCR used universal primers M1SS and BC2_uni_R on all cDNA. The paper's processing steps were these. For normalization, 1 million high-quality reads were randomly selected from each sample, with every read carrying a distinct molecular identifier. Reads with shared molecular identifiers were discarded instead of being binned into consensus sequences. MiTCR, run with a Q25 quality threshold and the strictest error-elimination algorithm, handled CDR3 identification, clonotype clustering and error correction. A nonparametric unseen species model with Euler transformation was used to estimate a lower bound on total TCR beta diversity. TCRdb passed the public sequencing reads through fastp at Q25 and MiXCR, retaining productive beta sequences. Rows matching on CDR3 protein sequence are summarized as one entry with the most common DNA and genes. TCRdb's processing, not the study's, gives the V and J calls here. In this sample the table shows about 1.6 million distinct CDR3 sequences, 34% of which occur a single time. The ten largest clones capture approximately 10% of the sample.

Sequencing was performed on blood. The chain couples TRBV12-3 or TRBV12-4 to TRBJ2-7; perhaps TRBD1 is the D gene, with 5 bases matching. This clonotype was sampled from a woman aged 25-40 years in good health. The bases read TGTGCCAGCAAACGCCAGGGCCAATACGAGCAGTACTTC. Its protein reads: CASKRQGQYEQYF.